Below, 16 T cell receptor beta chains from the same sample are listed, as sequenced in a study of CD8 T cells in ankylosing spondylitis. A single record per CDR3 protein comes from TCRdb applying MiXCR to the 5' RACE reads. This sample has some 130,000 distinct CDR3 sequences; about 7.3% occur once, and the top ten carry around 12%. The sample consisted of blood, either unsorted or a sorted T cell fraction (not recorded which). Every receptor here comes from a female donor with ankylosing spondylitis or in good health (not recorded which).

This clonotype was counted only a few times. The rearrangement uses TRBV20-1 and TRBJ2-3, with TRBD2 matching over 7 bases. The V gene end was trimmed by 3 bases and the J gene end by 0 bases; junction bases not matched to a gene: 6. Germline V gives CDR1 DFQATT, CDR2 SNEGSKA (reference sequence). There are 15 residues in the CDR3. The CDR3, as DNA: TGCAGTGCTAGGACTAGCCGATCTAGCACAGATACGCAGTATTTT. Translated: CSARTSRSSTDTQYF.

This clonotype was picked up many times. V usage is TRBV12-3 or TRBV12-4 and J usage is TRBJ2-5, with D uncertain. The length of the CDR3 is 11 residues. The V end lost 3 bases, the J end lost 5 bases, and 4 bases lay between the germline ends. The CDR3 DNA follows: TGTGCCAGCAGTTTGTTGGAGACCCAGTACTTC. Protein: CASSLLETQYF.

In its sample, this clonotype was seen a few times. The chain employs TRBV5-6 and TRBJ2-7; 9 bases are shared with TRBD1. Trimming at V came to 4 bases and at J to 5 bases, leaving 4 bases not matched to a gene. Germline V gene sequence: CDR1 SGHDT, CDR2 YYEEEE. The CDR3 sequence is 13 residues long. The CDR3 bases are TGTGCCAGCAGCCGACAGGGGGTCCACGAGCAGTACTTC. Translated: CASSRQGVHEQYF.

This clonotype was seen many times. The V and J genes are TRBV12-3 or TRBV12-4 and TRBJ2-5, with 8 nucleotides matching TRBD2. The CDR3 runs 15 residues. Losses at the gene ends were 6 bases for V and 4 bases for J; bases not matched to a gene: 10. CDR3 protein: CASSLRGGFRETQYF. DNA of the CDR3: TGTGCCAGCAGCCTTCGGGGGGGCTTCCGAGAGACCCAGTACTTC.

This clonotype was picked up many times. The gene calls are TRBV20-1 and TRBJ1-2; TRBD1 might be the D (6 bases). V was cut by 3 bases and J by 4 bases, with 12 bases left in between. The CDR3 has 13 amino acids. Looked up from germline, CDR1 is DFQATT and CDR2 is SNEGSKA (reference sequence). CDR3 DNA sequence: TGCAGTGCTAGGGCGGGGGCGGGCTATGGCTACACCTTC. This encodes CSARAGAGYGYTF.

This clonotype was recorded at least ten times. The chain employs TRBV3-1 and TRBJ1-2; D unclear. The V and J ends lost 5 bases and 5 bases respectively, with 12 bases between them. The germline V gene has CDR1 LGHDT and CDR2 YNNKEL (reference sequence). The CDR3 totals 13 residues. The CDR3 region has the DNA TGTGCCAGCAGCGAAGGATCTGGGTATGGCTACACCTTC. This sequence encodes CASSEGSGYGYTF.

This clonotype occurred many times. The chain's CDR3 is CASSQGGEVTEAFF. The CDR3 region has the DNA TGTGCCAGCAGCCAAGGAGGGGAAGTCACTGAAGCTTTCTTT. The chain joins TRBV3-1 to TRBJ1-1, with a weak D call TRBD1 (5 bases). The CDR3 is 14 residues long. With 1 base removed from V and 4 bases from J, the gap between germline ends came to 10 bases. Germline CDR1 is LGHDT and CDR2 is YNNKEL (reference sequence).

This clonotype was recorded many times. The CDR3 is CASSLERLGELFF. CDR3 nucleotides: TGTGCCAGCAGTTTAGAGCGTCTGGGGGAGCTGTTTTTT. This chain connects TRBV12-3 or TRBV12-4 to TRBJ2-2; D unclear. The ends were cut back, 1 base at V and 8 bases at J, with 8 bases in the middle. The CDR3 consists of 13 residues.

This clonotype was seen ten or more times. V usage is TRBV4-3 and J usage is TRBJ1-1; D not resolved. With 2 bases removed from V and 1 base from J, the gap between germline ends came to 8 bases. This CDR3 is built from 14 residues. The germline gives CDR1 LGHNA, CDR2 YSLEER. The CDR3 coding sequence is TGCGCCAGCAGCCAATCTTACAGGAACACTGAAGCTTTCTTT. This translates into CASSQSYRNTEAFF.

This clonotype was counted many times. The genes are TRBV20-1 and TRBJ2-2; 10 nucleotides align to TRBD1. Germline loops: CDR1 DFQATT, CDR2 SNEGSKA (reference sequence). V trimming: 6 bases; J trimming: 5 bases; junction bases outside the gene matches: 6. The CDR3 has 14 amino acids. CDR3 in DNA: TGCAGTGCGCGCCCGGGACAGGGGACCGGGGAGCTGTTTTTT. Residues: CSARPGQGTGELFF.

This clonotype was observed many times. J is TRBJ1-5 and V is TRBV18; D remains ambiguous. V was clipped by 3 bases and J by 3 bases, with 9 bases between them. The length of the CDR3 is 14 residues. The V gene's germline CDR1 is KGHSH and CDR2 LQKENI. CDR3 region: CASSPLQNNQPQHF. CDR3 coding DNA: TGTGCCAGCTCACCCCTTCAAAACAATCAGCCCCAGCATTTT.

The chain links TRBV25-1 to TRBJ2-5; D is possibly TRBD1 (5 bases). The ends were cut back, 8 bases at V and 0 bases at J, with 13 bases in the middle. Germline CDR1 reads MGHDK; CDR2 reads SYGVNS. This CDR3 spans 14 amino acids. The CDR3 DNA sequence: TGTGCCAGCTCCGGACATCCGTACCAAGAGACCCAGTACTTC. This sequence encodes CASSGHPYQETQYF. The whole variable domain, filled in from reference TRBV25-1 and TRBJ2-5, reads EADIYQTPRYLVIGTGKKITLECSQTMGHDKMYWYQQDPGMELHLIHYSYGVNSTEKGDLSSESTVSRIRTEHFPLTLESARPSHTSQYLCASSGHPYQETQYFGPGTRLLVL.

This clonotype was detected only a few times. The rearrangement uses TRBV29-1 and TRBJ1-3; 7 positions match TRBD1. CDR3 length: 16 residues. Germline V gene data show CDR1 as SQVTM and CDR2 as ANQGSEA. The J segment lost 0 bases and the V segment lost 5 bases, leaving 10 bases of the junction unmatched. The CDR3 reads CSVLPGTANSGNTIYF. CDR3 DNA: TGCAGCGTTCTCCCCGGGACAGCGAACTCTGGAAACACCATATATTTT. Variable domain in full (rest from reference TRBV29-1 and TRBJ1-3): SAVISQKPSRDICQRGTSLTIQCQVDSQVTMMFWYRQQPGQSLTLIATANQGSEATYESGFVIDKFPISRPNLTFSTLTVSNMSPEDSSIYLCSVLPGTANSGNTIYFGEGSWLTVV.

This clonotype was recorded many times. The V call is TRBV7-9, the J call TRBJ1-5; D is ambiguous. Germline CDR1 and CDR2: SEHNR and FQNEAQ (reference sequence). CDR3 length equals 15 residues. The V end lost 5 bases, the J end lost 0 bases, and 11 bases lay between the germline ends. The CDR3 sequence: CASSPGSLSNQPQHF. CDR3 DNA: TGTGCCAGCAGCCCAGGATCCCTTAGCAATCAGCCCCAGCATTTT.

The sample holds many counts of this clonotype. The rearrangement uses TRBV5-1 and TRBJ1-2, with 7 bases that match TRBD1. CDR3 length: 15 amino acids. The germline V gene encodes CDR1 SGHRS and CDR2 YFSETQ. V shed 2 bases, J shed 3 bases, and the junction held 7 bases outside the gene matches. This CDR3 reads CASSLQGRPDYGYTF. Written as DNA, the CDR3 is TGCGCCAGCAGCTTACAGGGGAGGCCTGACTATGGCTACACCTTC.

The table lists this clonotype with a few counts. The rearrangement uses TRBV6-5 and TRBJ1-2, with D tentatively TRBD1 (5 bases). V shed 4 bases and J shed 2 bases, with 14 bases lying between them. The CDR3 loop spans 15 amino acids. CDR1 MNHEY and CDR2 SVGAGI come from the germline V gene. CDR3 region: CASSLGGRSNYGYTF. The DNA for the CDR3 is TGTGCCAGCAGTTTGGGGGGTAGGTCGAACTATGGCTACACCTTC.